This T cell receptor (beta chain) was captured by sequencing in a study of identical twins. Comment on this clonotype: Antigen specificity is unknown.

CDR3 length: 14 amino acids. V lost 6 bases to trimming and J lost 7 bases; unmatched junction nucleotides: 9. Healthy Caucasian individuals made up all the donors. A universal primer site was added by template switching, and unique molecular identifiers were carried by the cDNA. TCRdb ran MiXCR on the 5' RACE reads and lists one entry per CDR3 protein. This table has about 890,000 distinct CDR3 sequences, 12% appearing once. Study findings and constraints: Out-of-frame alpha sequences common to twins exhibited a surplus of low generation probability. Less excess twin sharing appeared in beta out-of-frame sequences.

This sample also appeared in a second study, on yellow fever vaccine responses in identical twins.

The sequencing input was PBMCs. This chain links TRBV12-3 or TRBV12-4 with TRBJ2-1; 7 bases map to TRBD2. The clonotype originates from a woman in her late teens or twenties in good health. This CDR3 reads CASSQRERGNEQFF. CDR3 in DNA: TGTGCCAGCAGCCAGCGGGAAAGGGGTAATGAGCAGTTCTTC.